These T cell receptor beta chains were read from a single sample in a study of technical replicates of blood from several donors. Generated by immunoSEQ multiplex PCR, the TCRdb table keeps only in-frame clones and is missing some. The sample includes 79,000 or so clones, roughly 91% seen only once; the top ten take approximately 0.4%. Sequenced input: T cells isolated from PBMCs. The receptors were sampled from a human donor in good health. The conserved cysteine and the conserved F or W are not part of the CDR3 here.

J gene,V gene,CDR3 protein
TRBJ2-3,TRBV9,ASSSRRAPDTQY
TRBJ2-7,TRBV10-3,AISESSGGEQY
TRBJ2-3,TRBV19,ASRRQGSTDTQY
TRBJ2-7,TRBV14,ASSLYNYEQY
TRBJ2-7,TRBV28,ASSLPGTGGYEQY
TRBJ1-1,TRBV23-1,ASPGRVNTEAF
TRBJ2-7,TRBV9,ASSAGDPYEQY
TRBJ1-1,TRBV11-3,ASSLAGSGANTEAF
TRBJ2-5,TRBV29-1,SVEREDRETQY
TRBJ2-3,TRBV11-2,ASSPGTRLTDTQY
TRBJ1-1,TRBV5-4,ASSSDRGTEAF
TRBJ1-1,TRBV2,ATLGGYTEAF
TRBJ2-1,TRBV15,ATSRRLVGNEQF
TRBJ2-4,TRBV27,ASSSVGHKNIQY
TRBJ2-5,TRBV9,ASSVGEREVQETQY
TRBJ1-2,TRBV7-9,ASSGAHYGYT
TRBJ1-1,TRBV7-3,ASSPDRGEAF
TRBJ1-1,TRBV7-8,ASTFTGGGSHTEAF
TRBJ2-1,TRBV4-1,ASSQDRVTSGSYNEQF
TRBJ1-1,TRBV11-2,ASSPQGGVAEAF
TRBJ1-1,TRBV29-1,SVEDSGVTEAF
TRBJ2-1,TRBV5-1,ASSHTSGYNEQF
TRBJ2-7,TRBV5-1,ASNSGGDYEQY
TRBJ2-7,TRBV4-1,ASSQVGLSYEQY
TRBJ2-3,TRBV11-3,ASSSGQSSNTQY
TRBJ1-2,TRBV6-5,ASSYFQGGYGYT
TRBJ2-5,TRBV10-3,AIARGREGETQY
TRBJ1-1,TRBV18,ASSRDLTEAF
TRBJ1-2,TRBV28,ASSTLFSYT
TRBJ2-7,TRBV5-1,ASSTTGGTDEQY
TRBJ2-7,TRBV19,ASSIRNYEQY
TRBJ1-1,TRBV27,ASSYRTGSGEAF
TRBJ2-2,TRBV29-1,SVGLNTGELF
TRBJ1-1,TRBV7-2,ASSPLTGRNTEAF
TRBJ2-3,TRBV9,ASSVALGQGLSTDTQY
TRBJ2-7,TRBV12-5,ASGLVIGSGKYEQY
TRBJ1-5,TRBV6-5,ASSYQRGQPQH
TRBJ2-1,TRBV27,ASVGLAYNEQF
TRBJ2-7,TRBV14,ASSQDFRTGNSYEQY
TRBJ2-7,TRBV4-1,ASSQDPGLASYEQY
TRBJ2-7,TRBV2,ASSGLAGSYEQY